This T cell receptor (beta chain) came from a study of OX40 agonist ivuxolimab in advanced cancers. From germline, CDR1 is KGHSH and CDR2 LQKENI. V lost 6 bases, J lost 5 bases, and 14 bases lay in between. CDR3 length: 13 residues. Only in-frame clones appear in the TCRdb table, and some are missing; sequencing was by immunoSEQ multiplex PCR. The sample consists of 60,000 to 65,000 clones, more than 85% of them appearing once. This receptor was identified in an adult with an advanced solid tumor such as melanoma, head and neck, liver or kidney cancer. This chain uses TRBV18 with TRBJ2-7; D may be TRBD2 (6 bases). The source was CD4+ or CD8+ T cells sorted from blood, collected in a trial of the OX40 agonist ivuxolimab. The CDR3, as DNA: TGTGCCAGCTCCCCCCGGGAGATCCACGAGCAGTACTTC. Protein product: CASSPREIHEQYF.